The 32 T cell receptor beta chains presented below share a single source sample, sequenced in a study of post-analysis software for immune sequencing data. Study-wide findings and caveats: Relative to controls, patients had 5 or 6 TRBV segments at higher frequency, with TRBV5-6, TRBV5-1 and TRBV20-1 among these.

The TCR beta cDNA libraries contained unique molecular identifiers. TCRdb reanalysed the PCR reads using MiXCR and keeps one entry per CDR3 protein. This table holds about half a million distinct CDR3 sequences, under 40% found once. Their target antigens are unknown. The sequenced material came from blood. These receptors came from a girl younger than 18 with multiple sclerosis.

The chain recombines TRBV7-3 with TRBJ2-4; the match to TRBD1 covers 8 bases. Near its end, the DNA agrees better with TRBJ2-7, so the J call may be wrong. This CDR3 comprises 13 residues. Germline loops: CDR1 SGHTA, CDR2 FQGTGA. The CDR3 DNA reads TGTGCCAGCAGCTTAGACAGGGGCAGCGAGCAGTACTTC. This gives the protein CASSLDRGSEQYF.

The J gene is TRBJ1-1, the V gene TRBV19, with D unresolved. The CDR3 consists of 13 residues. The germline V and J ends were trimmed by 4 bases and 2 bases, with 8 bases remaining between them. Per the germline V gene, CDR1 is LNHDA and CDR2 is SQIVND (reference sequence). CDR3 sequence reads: CASSTKTNTEAFF. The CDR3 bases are TGTGCCAGTAGTACCAAGACAAACACTGAAGCTTTCTTT.

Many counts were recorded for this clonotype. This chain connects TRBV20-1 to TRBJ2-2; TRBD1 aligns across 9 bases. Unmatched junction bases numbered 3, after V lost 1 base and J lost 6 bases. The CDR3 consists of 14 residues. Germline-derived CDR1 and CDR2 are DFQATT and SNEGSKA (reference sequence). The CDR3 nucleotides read TGCAGTGCTAGAGGACAGGGGGGATCCGGGGAGCTGTTTTTT. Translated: CSARGQGGSGELFF.

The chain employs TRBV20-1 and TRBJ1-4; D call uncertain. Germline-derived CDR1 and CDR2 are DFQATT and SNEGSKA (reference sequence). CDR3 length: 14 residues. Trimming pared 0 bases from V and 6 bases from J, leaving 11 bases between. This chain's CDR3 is CSARDLTDDEKLFF. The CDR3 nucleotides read TGCAGTGCTAGAGATCTTACAGACGATGAAAAACTGTTTTTT.

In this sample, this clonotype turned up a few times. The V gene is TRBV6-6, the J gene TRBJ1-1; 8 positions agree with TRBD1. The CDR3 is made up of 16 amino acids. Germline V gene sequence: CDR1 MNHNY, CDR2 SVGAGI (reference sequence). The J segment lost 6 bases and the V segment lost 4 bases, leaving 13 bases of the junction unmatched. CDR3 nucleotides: TGTGCCAGCAGTTCATTCCCGACAGGGGAATATTCTGAAGCTTTCTTT. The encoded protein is CASSSFPTGEYSEAFF.

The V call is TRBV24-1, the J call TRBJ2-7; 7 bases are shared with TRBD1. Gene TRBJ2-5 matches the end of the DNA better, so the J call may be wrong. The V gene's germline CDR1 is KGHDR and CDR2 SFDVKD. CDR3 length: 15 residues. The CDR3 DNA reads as TGTGCCACCAGTGACACCCGGACAGGTATAAAGACCCAGTACTTC. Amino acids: CATSDTRTGIKTQYF.

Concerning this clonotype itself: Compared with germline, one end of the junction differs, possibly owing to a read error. The CDR3 DNA reads TGTACCAGCAGTTTACCGGATGGGACTAGCGGCCTTCGGGATGAGCAGTTCTTC. This gives the protein CTSSLPDGTSGLRDEQFF. The chain is built from TRBV12-3 or TRBV12-4 and TRBJ2-1; 11 bases are shared with TRBD2. This CDR3 has 18 amino acids.

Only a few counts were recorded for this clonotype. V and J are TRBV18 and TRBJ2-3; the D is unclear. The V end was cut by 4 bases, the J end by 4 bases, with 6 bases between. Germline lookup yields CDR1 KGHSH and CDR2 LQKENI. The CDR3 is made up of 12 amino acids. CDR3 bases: TGTGCCAGCTCACTAATGGCAGATACGCAGTATTTT. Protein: CASSLMADTQYF.

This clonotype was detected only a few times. The CDR3: CASKPGQGAETQYF. CDR3 bases: TGTGCCAGTAAGCCGGGACAGGGGGCAGAGACCCAGTACTTC. The chain links TRBV10-3 to TRBJ2-5; 12 nucleotides match TRBD1. Germline V gives CDR1 ENHRY, CDR2 SYGVKD. The CDR3 totals 14 residues. The V gene end was trimmed by 10 bases and the J gene end by 4 bases; junction bases not matched to a gene: 7.

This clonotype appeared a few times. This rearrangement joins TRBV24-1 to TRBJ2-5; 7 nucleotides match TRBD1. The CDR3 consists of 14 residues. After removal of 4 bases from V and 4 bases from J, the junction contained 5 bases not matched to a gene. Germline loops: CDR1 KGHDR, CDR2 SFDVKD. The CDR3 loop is CATSEPRDRETQYF. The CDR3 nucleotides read TGTGCCACCAGTGAGCCCCGGGACAGAGAGACCCAGTACTTC.

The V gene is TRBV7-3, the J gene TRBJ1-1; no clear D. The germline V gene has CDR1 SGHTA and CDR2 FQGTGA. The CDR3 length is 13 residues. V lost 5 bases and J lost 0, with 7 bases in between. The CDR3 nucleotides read TGTGCCAGCAGCCCTGTCATGAACACTGAAGCTTTCTTT. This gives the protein CASSPVMNTEAFF. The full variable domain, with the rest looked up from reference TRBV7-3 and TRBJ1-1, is GAGVSQTPSNKVTEKGKYVELRCDPISGHTALYWYRQSLGQGPEFLIYFQGTGAADDSGLPNDRFFAVRPEGSVSTLKIQRTERGDSAVYLCASSPVMNTEAFFGQGTRLTVV.

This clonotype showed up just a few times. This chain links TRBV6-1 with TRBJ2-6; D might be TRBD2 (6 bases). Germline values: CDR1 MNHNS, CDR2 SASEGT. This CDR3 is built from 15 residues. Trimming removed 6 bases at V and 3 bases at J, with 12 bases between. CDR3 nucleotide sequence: TGTGCCAGCAGCCTGTGGGGGGATGGGGCCAACGTCCTGACTTTC. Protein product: CASSLWGDGANVLTF.

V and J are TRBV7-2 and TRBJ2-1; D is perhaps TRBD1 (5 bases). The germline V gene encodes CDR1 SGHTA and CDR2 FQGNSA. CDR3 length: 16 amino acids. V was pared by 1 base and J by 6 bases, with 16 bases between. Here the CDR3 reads CASSLVVWPQGNEQFF. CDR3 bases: TGTGCCAGCAGCTTAGTGGTCTGGCCCCAGGGCAATGAGCAGTTCTTC.

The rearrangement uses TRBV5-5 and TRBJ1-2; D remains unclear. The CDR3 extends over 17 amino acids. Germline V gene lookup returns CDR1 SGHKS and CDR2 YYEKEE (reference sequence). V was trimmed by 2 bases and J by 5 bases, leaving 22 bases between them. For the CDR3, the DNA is TGTGCCAGCAGCTTATTGACGTCGGGAAAATTGGGGTATGGCTACACCTTC. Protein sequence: CASSLLTSGKLGYGYTF.

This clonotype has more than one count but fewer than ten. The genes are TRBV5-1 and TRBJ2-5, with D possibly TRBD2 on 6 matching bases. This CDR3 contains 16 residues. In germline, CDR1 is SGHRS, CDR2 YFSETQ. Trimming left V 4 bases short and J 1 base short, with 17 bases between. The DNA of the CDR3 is TGCGCCAGCAGCCCCGTCGAGCGGGCGATCCAAGAGACCCAGTACTTC. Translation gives CASSPVERAIQETQYF.

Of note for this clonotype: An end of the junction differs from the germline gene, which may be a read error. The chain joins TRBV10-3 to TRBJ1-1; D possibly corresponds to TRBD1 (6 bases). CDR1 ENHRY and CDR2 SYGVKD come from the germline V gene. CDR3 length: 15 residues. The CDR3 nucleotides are TGTGCCATCAGTCTATCCTGGGACAAGAACACTAAAGCTTTCTTT. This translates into CAISLSWDKNTKAFF.

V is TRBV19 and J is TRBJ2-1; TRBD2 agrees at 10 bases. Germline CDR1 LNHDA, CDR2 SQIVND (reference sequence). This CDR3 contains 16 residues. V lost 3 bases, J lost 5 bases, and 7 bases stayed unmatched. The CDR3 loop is CASSIPLAGVNNEQFF. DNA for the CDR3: TGTGCCAGTAGTATCCCCCTAGCGGGGGTCAACAATGAGCAGTTCTTC.

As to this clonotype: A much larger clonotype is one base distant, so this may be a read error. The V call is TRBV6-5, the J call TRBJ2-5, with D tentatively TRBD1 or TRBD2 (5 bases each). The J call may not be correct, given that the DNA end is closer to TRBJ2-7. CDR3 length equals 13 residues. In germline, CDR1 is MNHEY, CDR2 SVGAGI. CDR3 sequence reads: CASSRGRDYEQYF. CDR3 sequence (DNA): TGTGCCAGCAGTCGGGGCAGGGACTACGAGCAGTACTTC.

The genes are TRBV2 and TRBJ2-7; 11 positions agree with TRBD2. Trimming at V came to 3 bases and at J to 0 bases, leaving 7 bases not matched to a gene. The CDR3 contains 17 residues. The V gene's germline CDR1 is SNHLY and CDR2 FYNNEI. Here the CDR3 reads CASSDRASGGSSYEQYF. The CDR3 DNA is TGTGCCAGCAGTGATCGGGCTAGCGGGGGGAGCTCCTACGAGCAGTACTTC. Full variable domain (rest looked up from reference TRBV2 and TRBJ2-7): EPEVTQTPSHQVTQMGQEVILRCVPISNHLYFYWYRQILGQKVEFLVSFYNNEISEKSEIFDDQFSVERPDGSNFTLKIRSTKLEDSAMYFCASSDRASGGSSYEQYFGPGTRLTVT.

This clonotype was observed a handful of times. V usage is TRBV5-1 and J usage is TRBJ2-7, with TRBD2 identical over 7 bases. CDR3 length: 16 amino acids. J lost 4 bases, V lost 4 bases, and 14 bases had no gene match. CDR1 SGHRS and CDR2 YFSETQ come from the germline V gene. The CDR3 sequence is CASSPTGGGRPYEQYF. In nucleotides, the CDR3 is TGCGCCAGCAGCCCGACCGGCGGGGGTCGCCCTTACGAGCAGTACTTC.

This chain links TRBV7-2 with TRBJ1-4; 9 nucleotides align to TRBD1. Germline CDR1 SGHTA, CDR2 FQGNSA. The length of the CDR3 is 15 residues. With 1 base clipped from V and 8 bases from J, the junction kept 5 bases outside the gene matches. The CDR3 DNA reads TGTGCCAGCAGCTTAGGGGACAGGGCTGGCGAAAAACTGTTTTTT. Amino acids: CASSLGDRAGEKLFF.

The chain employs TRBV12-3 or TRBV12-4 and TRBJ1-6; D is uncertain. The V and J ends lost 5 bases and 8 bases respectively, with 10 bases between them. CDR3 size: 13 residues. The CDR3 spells CASSLSEDSPLHF. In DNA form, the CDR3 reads TGTGCCAGCAGTCTCTCGGAGGATTCACCCCTCCACTTT.

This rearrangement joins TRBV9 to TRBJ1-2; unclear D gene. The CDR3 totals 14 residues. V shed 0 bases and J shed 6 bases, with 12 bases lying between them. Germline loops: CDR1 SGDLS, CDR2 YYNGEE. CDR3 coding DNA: TGTGCCAGCAGCGTAGCTACGGGTTCGGATGGCTACACCTTC. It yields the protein CASSVATGSDGYTF.

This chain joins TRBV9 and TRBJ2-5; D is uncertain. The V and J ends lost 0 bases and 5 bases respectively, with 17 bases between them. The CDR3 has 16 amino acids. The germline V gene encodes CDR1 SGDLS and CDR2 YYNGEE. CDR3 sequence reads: CASSVGGPSAVETQYF. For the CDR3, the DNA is TGTGCCAGCAGCGTAGGGGGTCCTAGTGCCGTCGAGACCCAGTACTTC.

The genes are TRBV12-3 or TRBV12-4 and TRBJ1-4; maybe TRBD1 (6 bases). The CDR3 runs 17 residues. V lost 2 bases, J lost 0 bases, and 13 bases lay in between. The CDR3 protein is CASSLRGKNPTNEKLFF. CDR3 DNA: TGTGCCAGCAGTTTAAGGGGGAAGAACCCAACTAATGAAAAACTGTTTTTT.

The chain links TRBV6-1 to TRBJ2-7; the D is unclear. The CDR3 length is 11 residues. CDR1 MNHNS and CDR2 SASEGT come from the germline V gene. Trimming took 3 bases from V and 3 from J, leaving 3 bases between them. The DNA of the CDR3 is TGTGCCAGCAGTGACTACTACGAGCAGTACTTC. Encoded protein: CASSDYYEQYF.

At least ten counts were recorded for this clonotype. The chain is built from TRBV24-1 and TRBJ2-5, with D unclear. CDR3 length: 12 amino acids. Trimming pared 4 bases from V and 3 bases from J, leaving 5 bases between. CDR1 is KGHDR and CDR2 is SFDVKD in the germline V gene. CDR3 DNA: TGTGCCACCAGTGACCCCGAAGAGACCCAGTACTTC. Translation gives CATSDPEETQYF.

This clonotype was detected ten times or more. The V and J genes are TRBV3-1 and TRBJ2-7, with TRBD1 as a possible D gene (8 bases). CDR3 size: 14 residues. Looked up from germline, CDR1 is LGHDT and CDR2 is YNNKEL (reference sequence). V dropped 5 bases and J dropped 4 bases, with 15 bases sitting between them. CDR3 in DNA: TGTGCCAGCAGCACAGGGGGGGTTGGATACGAGCAGTACTTC. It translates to CASSTGGVGYEQYF.

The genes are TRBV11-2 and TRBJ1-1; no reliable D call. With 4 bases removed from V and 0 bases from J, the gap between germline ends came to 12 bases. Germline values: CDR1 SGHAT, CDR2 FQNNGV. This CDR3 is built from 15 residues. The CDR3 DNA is TGTGCCAGCAGCTCTCGCCCGGTTATGAACACTGAAGCTTTCTTT. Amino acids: CASSSRPVMNTEAFF. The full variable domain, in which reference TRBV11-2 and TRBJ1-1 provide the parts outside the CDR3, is EAGVAQSPRYKIIEKRQSVAFWCNPISGHATLYWYQQILGQGPKLLIQFQNNGVVDDSQLPKDRFSAERLKGVDSTLKIQPAKLEDSAVYLCASSSRPVMNTEAFFGQGTRLTVV.

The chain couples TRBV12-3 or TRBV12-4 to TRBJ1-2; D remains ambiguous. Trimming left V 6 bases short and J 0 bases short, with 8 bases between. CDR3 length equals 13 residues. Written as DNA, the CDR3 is TGTGCCAGCAGGTCATCAGCTAACTATGGCTACACCTTC. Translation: CASRSSANYGYTF.

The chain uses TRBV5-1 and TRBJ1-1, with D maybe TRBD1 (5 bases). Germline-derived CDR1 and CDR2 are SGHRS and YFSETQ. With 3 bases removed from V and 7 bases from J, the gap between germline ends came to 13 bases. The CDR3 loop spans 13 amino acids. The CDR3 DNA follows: TGCGCCAGCAGCTCACGGCGGGGGATTGAAGCTTTCTTT. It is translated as CASSSRRGIEAFF.

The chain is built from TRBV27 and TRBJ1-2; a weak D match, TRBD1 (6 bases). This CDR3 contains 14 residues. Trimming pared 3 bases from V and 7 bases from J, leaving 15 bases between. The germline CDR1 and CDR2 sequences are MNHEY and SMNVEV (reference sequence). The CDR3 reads CASSFIGGMSGYTF. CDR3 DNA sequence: TGTGCCAGCAGTTTCATCGGGGGCATGAGTGGCTACACCTTC.